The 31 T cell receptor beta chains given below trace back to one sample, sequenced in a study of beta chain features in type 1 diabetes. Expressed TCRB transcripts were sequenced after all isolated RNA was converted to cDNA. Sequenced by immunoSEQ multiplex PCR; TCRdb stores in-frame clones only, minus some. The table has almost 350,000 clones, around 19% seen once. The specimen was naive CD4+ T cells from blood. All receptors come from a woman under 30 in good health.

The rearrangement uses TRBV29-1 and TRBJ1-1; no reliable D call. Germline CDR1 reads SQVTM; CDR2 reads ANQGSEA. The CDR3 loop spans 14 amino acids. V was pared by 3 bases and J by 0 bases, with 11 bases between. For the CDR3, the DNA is TGCAGCGTTGACTCCCATAGCTTGAACACTGAAGCTTTCTTT. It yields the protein CSVDSHSLNTEAFF.

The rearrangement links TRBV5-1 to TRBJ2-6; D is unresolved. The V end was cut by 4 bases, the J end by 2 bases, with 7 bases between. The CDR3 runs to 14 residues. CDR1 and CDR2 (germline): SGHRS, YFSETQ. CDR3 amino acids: CASSPGAGANVLTF. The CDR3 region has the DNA TGCGCCAGCAGCCCAGGTGCTGGGGCCAACGTCCTGACTTTC.

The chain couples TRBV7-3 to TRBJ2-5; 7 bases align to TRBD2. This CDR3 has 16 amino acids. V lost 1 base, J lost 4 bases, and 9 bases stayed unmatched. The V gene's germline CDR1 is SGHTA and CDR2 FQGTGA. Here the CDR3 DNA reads TGTGCCAGCAGCTTAAGGCCCTCACTAGCGAGAGAGACCCAGTACTTC. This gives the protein CASSLRPSLARETQYF.

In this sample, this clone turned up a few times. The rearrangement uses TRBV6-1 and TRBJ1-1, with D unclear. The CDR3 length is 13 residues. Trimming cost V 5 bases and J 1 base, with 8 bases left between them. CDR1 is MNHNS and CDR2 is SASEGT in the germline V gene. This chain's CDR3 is CASSLSRNTEAFF. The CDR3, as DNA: TGTGCCAGCAGTCTATCCCGGAACACTGAAGCTTTCTTT.

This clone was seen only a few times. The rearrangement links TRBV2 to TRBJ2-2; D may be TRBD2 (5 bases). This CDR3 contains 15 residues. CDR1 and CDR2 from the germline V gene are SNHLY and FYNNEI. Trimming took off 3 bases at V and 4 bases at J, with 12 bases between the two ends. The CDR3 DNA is TGTGCCAGCAGTGAGAGGGAAAGGAGCACCGGGGAGCTGTTTTTT. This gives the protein CASSERERSTGELFF.

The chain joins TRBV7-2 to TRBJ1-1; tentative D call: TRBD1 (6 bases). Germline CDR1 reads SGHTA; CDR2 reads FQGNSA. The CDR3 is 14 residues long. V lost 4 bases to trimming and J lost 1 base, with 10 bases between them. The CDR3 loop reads CASSSLDRNTEAFF. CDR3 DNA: TGTGCCAGCAGCTCCCTGGACAGGAACACTGAAGCTTTCTTT.

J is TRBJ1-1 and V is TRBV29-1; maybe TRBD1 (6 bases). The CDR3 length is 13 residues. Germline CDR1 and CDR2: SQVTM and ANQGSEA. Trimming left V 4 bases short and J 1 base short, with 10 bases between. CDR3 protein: CSVARQENTEAFF. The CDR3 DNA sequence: TGCAGCGTTGCCCGACAGGAGAACACTGAAGCTTTCTTT.

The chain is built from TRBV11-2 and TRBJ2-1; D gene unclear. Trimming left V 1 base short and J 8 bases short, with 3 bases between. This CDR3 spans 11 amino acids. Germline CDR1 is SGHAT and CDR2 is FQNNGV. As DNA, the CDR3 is TGTGCCAGCAGCTTAGTCGATGAGCAGTTCTTC. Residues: CASSLVDEQFF.

As DNA, the CDR3 is TGTGCCAGCAGTGAATGGGGCGGGGGGAACAATGAGCAGTTCTTC. Protein sequence: CASSEWGGGNNEQFF. The V call is TRBV25-1, the J call TRBJ2-1; 8 nucleotides match TRBD2. The trim removed 1 base at V and 5 bases at J, leaving 4 bases unmatched. The CDR3 runs 15 residues. Germline V gene sequence: CDR1 MGHDK, CDR2 SYGVNS. The whole variable domain, remainder taken from reference TRBV25-1 and TRBJ2-1, is EADIYQTPRYLVIGTGKKITLECSQTMGHDKMYWYQQDPGMELHLIHYSYGVNSTEKGDLSSESTVSRIRTEHFPLTLESARPSHTSQYLCASSEWGGGNNEQFFGPGTRLTVL.

The CDR3 DNA follows: TGCGCCAGCAGTCTTAGGACAGGGACGGATGAGCAGTTCTTC. Protein sequence: CASSLRTGTDEQFF. V usage is TRBV5-1 and J usage is TRBJ2-1; TRBD1 matches 8 bases. The V gene end was trimmed by 5 bases and the J gene end by 8 bases; junction bases not matched to a gene: 9. The CDR3 runs 14 residues. Germline-derived CDR1 and CDR2 are SGHRS and YFSETQ.

CDR3 protein: CASSQVGAGSSEAFF. The CDR3 DNA is TGCGCCAGCAGCCAAGTAGGGGCGGGGTCATCTGAAGCTTTCTTT. This chain links TRBV4-1 with TRBJ1-1; the D gene is possibly TRBD1 (5 bases). The CDR3 is made up of 15 amino acids. Germline CDR1 and CDR2: MGHRA and YSYEKL. With 1 base removed from V and 6 bases from J, the gap between germline ends came to 15 bases.

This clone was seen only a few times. CDR3 DNA sequence: TGTGCCATCCGCGGGGCCGGTCCCTCTGGAAACACCATATATTTT. As protein: CAIRGAGPSGNTIYF. The rearrangement links TRBV10-3 to TRBJ1-3, with D possibly TRBD1 on 5 matching bases. Trimming left V 8 bases short and J 0 bases short, with 14 bases between. The CDR3 contains 15 residues. The V gene's germline CDR1 is ENHRY and CDR2 SYGVKD.

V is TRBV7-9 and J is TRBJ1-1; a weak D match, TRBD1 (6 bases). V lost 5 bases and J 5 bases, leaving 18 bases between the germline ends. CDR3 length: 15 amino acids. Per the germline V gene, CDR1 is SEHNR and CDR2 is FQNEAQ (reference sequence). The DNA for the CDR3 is TGTGCCAGCAGCCCTAGGGGGGGAGGGCGGACTGAAGCTTTCTTT. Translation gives CASSPRGGGRTEAFF.

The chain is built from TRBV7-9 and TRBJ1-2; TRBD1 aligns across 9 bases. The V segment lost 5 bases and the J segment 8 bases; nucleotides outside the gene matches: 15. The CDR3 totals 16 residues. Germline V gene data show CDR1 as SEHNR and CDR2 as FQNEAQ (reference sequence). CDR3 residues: CASSPSGTGNYKGYTF. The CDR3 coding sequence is TGTGCCAGCAGCCCTTCCGGGACAGGGAATTACAAAGGCTACACCTTC.

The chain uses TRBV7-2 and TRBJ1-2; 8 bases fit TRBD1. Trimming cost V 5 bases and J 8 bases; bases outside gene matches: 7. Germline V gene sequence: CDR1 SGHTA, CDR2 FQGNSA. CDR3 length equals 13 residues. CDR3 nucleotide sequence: TGTGCCAGCAGCGCAGACAGGGGTCAGGGCTACACCTTC. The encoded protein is CASSADRGQGYTF.

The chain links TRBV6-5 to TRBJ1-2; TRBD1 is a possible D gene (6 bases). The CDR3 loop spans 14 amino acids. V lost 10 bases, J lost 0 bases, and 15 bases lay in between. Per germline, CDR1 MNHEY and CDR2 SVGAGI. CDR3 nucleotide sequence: TGTGCCACCACTGCCGGGACAACTAACTATGGCTACACCTTC. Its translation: CATTAGTTNYGYTF.

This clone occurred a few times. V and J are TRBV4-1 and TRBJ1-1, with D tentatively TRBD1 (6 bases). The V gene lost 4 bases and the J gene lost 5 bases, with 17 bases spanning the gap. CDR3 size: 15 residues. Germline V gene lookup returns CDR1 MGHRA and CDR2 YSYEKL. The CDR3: CASSRLTGRGTEAFF. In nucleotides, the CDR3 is TGCGCCAGCAGCCGTCTCACAGGGCGGGGGACTGAAGCTTTCTTT.

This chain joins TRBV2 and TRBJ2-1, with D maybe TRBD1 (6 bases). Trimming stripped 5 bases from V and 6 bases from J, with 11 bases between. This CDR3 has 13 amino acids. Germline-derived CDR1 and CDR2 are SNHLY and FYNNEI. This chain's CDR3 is CASSKGTTNEQFF. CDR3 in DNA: TGTGCCAGCAGTAAGGGGACAACCAATGAGCAGTTCTTC.

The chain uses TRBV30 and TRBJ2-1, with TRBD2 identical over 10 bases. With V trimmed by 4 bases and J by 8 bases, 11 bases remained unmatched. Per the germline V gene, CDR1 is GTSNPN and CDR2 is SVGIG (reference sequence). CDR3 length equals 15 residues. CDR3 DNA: TGTGCCTGGACCCCTGGGGCTAGCGGGAGATATGAGCAGTTCTTC. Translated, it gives CAWTPGASGRYEQFF. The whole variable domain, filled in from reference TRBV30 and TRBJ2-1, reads SQTIHQWPATLVQPVGSPLSLECTVEGTSNPNLYWYRQAAGRGLQLLFYSVGIGQISSEVPQNLSASRPQDRQFILSSKKLLLSDSGFYLCAWTPGASGRYEQFFGPGTRLTVL.

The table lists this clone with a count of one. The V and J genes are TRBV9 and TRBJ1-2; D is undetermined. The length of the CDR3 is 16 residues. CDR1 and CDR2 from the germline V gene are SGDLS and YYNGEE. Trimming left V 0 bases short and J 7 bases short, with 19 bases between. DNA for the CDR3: TGTGCCAGCAGCGTAGATGGGTTGGTGGGCCATTCTGGCTACACCTTC. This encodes CASSVDGLVGHSGYTF.

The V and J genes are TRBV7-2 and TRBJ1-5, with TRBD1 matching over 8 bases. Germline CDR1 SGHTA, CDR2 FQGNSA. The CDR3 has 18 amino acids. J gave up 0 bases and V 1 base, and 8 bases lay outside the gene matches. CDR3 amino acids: CASSLVRQGAGSNQPQHF. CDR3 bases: TGTGCCAGCAGCTTAGTCCGGCAGGGGGCTGGTAGCAATCAGCCCCAGCATTTT. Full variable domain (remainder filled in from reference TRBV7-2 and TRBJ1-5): GAGVSQSPSNKVTEKGKDVELRCDPISGHTALYWYRQSLGQGLEFLIYFQGNSAPDKSGLPSDRFSAERTGGSVSTLTIQRTQQEDSAVYLCASSLVRQGAGSNQPQHFGDGTRLSIL.

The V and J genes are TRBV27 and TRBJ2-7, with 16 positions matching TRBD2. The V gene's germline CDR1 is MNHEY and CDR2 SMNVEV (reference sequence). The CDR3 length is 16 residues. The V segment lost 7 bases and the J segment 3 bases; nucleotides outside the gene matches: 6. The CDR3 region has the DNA TGTGCCAGCAACTCGGGGACTAGCGGGGGGGGCTACGAGCAGTACTTC. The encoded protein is CASNSGTSGGGYEQYF.

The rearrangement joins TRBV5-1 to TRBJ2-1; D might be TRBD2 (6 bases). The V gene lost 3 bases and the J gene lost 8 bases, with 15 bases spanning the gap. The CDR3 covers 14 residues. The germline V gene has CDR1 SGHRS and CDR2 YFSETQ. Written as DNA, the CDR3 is TGCGCCAGCAGCTCCGCTGCGGGGCGGGATGAGCAGTTCTTC. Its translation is CASSSAAGRDEQFF. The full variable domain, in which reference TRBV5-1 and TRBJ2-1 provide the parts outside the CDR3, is KAGVTQTPRYLIKTRGQQVTLSCSPISGHRSVSWYQQTPGQGLQFLFEYFSETQRNKGNFPGRFSGRQFSNSRSEMNVSTLELGDSALYLCASSSAAGRDEQFFGPGTRLTVL.

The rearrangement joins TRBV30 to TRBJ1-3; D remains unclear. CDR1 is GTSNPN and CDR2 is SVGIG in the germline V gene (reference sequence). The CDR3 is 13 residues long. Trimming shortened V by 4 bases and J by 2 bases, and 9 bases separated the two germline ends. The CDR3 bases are TGTGCCTGGATGAGAATTACTGGAAACACCATATATTTT. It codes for CAWMRITGNTIYF.

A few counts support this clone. This CDR3 is CASSRPGGGYTF. The CDR3 DNA reads as TGTGCCAGCAGCCGGCCGGGGGGGGGCTACACCTTC. The J gene is TRBJ1-2, the V gene TRBV7-2, with TRBD1 as a possible D gene (5 bases). Germline V gene data show CDR1 as SGHTA and CDR2 as FQGNSA. V was clipped by 5 bases and J by 8 bases, with 12 bases between them. This CDR3 is built from 12 residues.

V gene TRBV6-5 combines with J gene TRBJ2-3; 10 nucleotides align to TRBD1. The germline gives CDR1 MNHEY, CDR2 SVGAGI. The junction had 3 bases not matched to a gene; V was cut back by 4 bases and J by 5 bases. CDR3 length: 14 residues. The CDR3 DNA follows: TGTGCCAGCAGTTCCGGGACAGGGGAAGATACGCAGTATTTT. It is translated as CASSSGTGEDTQYF.

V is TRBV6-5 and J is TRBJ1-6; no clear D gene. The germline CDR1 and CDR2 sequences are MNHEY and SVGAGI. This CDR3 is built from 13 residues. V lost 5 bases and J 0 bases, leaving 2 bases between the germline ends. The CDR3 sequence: CASSRSYNSPLHF. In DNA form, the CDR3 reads TGTGCCAGCAGTCGCTCCTATAATTCACCCCTCCACTTT.

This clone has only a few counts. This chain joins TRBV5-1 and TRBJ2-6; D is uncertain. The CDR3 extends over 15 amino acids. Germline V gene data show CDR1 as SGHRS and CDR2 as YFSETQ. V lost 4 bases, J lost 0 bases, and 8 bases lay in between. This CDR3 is CASSLVYSGANVLTF. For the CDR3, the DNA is TGCGCCAGCAGCCTAGTGTACTCTGGGGCCAACGTCCTGACTTTC.

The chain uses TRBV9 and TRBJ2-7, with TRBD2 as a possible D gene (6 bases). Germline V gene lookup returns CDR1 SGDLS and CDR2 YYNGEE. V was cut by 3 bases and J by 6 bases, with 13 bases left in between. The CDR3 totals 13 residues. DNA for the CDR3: TGTGCCAGCAGCGCCAGGGTGGGAGGCGAGCAGTACTTC. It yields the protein CASSARVGGEQYF.

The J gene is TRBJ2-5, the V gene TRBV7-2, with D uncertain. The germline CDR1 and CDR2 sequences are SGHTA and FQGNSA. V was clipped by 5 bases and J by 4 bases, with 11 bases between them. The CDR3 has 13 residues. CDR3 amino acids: CASSPNQLETQYF. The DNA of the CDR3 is TGTGCCAGCAGCCCGAACCAGTTAGAGACCCAGTACTTC.

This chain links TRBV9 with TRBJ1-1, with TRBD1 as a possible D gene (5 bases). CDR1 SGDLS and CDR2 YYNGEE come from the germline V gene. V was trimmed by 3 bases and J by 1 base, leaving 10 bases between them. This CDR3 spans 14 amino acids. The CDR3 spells CASSAHQGNTEAFF. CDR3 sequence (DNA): TGTGCCAGCAGCGCCCACCAGGGGAACACTGAAGCTTTCTTT.